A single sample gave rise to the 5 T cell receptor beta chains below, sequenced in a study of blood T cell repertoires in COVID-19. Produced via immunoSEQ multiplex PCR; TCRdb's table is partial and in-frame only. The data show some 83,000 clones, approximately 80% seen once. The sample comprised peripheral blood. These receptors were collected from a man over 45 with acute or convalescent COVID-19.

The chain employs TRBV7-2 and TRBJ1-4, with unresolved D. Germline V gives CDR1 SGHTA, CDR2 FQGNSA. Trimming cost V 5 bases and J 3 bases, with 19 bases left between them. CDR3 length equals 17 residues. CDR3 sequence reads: CASSLHPLTSANEKLFF. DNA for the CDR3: TGTGCCAGCAGCCTCCACCCCTTGACTTCGGCTAATGAAAAACTGTTTTTT.

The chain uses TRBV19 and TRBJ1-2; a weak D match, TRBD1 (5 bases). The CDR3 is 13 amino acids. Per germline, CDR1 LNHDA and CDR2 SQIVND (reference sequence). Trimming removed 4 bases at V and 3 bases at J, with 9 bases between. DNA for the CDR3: TGTGCCAGTAGTAGGGAGGGGCACTATGGCTACACCTTC. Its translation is CASSREGHYGYTF.

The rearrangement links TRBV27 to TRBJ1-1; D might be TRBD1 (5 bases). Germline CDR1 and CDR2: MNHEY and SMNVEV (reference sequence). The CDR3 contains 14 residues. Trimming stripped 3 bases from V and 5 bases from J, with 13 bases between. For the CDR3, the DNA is TGTGCCAGCAGTTTTCGGGTGGGGGGAACTGAAGCTTTCTTT. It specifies CASSFRVGGTEAFF.

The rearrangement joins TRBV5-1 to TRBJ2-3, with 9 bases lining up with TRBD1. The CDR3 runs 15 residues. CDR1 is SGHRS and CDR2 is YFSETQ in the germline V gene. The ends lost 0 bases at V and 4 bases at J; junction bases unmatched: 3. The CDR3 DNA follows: TGCGCCAGCAGCTTGGGGGACAGGGATTCAGATACGCAGTATTTT. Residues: CASSLGDRDSDTQYF.

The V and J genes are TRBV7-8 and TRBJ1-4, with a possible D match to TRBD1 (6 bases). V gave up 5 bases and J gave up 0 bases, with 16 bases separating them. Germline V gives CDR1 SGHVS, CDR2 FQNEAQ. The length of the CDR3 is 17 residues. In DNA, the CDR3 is TGTGCCAGCAGCGGAAGAACAGGGACCGCAACTAATGAAAAACTGTTTTTT. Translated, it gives CASSGRTGTATNEKLFF.